The TCR beta chain under discussion was sequenced for a study of blood T cells in healthy people across ages. A J-beta primer mix and a sample-barcoded 5' primer were used in a second PCR of about 7 to 12 cycles. MiXCR, run by TCRdb on the 5' RACE reads, gives a single entry per CDR3 protein. The table lists hundreds of thousands of distinct CDR3 sequences, 55% to 75% of them singletons, with approximately 20% in the top ten. The source material was blood. This receptor was identified in a man younger than 40 in good health.

The CDR3 coding sequence is TGTGCCAGCAGCTTAGGAACCGGGAATCAAGAGACCCAGTACTTC. It translates to CASSLGTGNQETQYF. The chain has TRBV7-8 and TRBJ2-5, with D maybe TRBD2 (5 bases). Germline V gene lookup returns CDR1 SGHVS and CDR2 FQNEAQ. The CDR3 runs to 15 residues. V lost 1 base and J lost 2, with 11 bases in between.